One and the same sample provided the 31 T cell receptor beta chains below, sequenced in a study of cytomegalovirus exposure and HLA in healthy donors. TCRdb keeps only in-frame clones here, not all; method: immunoSEQ multiplex PCR. The sample has roughly 90,000 clones; under 95% are singletons. The sample taken for sequencing was PBMCs. The receptors stem from a woman aged 30 to 39 in good health and CMV-seropositive.

This rearrangement joins TRBV7-2 to TRBJ2-5; TRBD2 agrees at 8 bases. CDR3 size: 14 residues. V lost 4 bases to trimming and J lost 4 bases; unmatched junction nucleotides: 5. CDR1 SGHTA and CDR2 FQGNSA come from the germline V gene. The CDR3 sequence is CASSSSAGVETQYF. The CDR3 DNA reads as TGTGCCAGCAGCTCCTCAGCGGGAGTAGAGACCCAGTACTTC.

The chain is built from TRBV19 and TRBJ2-7; 7 positions match TRBD1. The CDR3 extends over 12 amino acids. Germline V lookup: CDR1 LNHDA, CDR2 SQIVND (reference sequence). V was clipped by 10 bases and J by 3 bases; unmatched bases: 6. The CDR3, as DNA: TGTGCCACCCAGGCAGGGGGCTACGAGCAGTACTTC. Translated: CATQAGGYEQYF.

The V gene is TRBV7-9, the J gene TRBJ2-7; D possibly corresponds to TRBD2 (6 bases). Trimming removed 5 bases from V and 3 bases from J, with 11 bases in between. Germline V gene data show CDR1 as SEHNR and CDR2 as FQNEAQ (reference sequence). This CDR3 has 13 amino acids. The CDR3 is CASSRAGGYEQYF. In DNA form, the CDR3 reads TGTGCCAGCAGCCGGGCCGGGGGCTACGAGCAGTACTTC.

The V and J genes are TRBV2 and TRBJ2-7; 10 positions agree with TRBD2. Trimming at V came to 6 bases and at J to 3 bases, leaving 11 bases not matched to a gene. The CDR3 sequence is 16 residues long. Germline V gives CDR1 SNHLY, CDR2 FYNNEI. In DNA, the CDR3 is TGTGCCAGCAGAGCACTTTCCGGGACTAGCGTCTACGAGCAGTACTTC. Protein sequence: CASRALSGTSVYEQYF.

The chain recombines TRBV7-7 with TRBJ2-1; 9 nucleotides align to TRBD2. J lost 6 bases, V lost 5 bases, and 5 bases had no gene match. This CDR3 is 14 amino acids long. Germline CDR1 and CDR2: SSHAT and FNYEAQ (reference sequence). CDR3 nucleotides: TGTGCCAGCAGCAGCCTTAGCGGGAGCAATGAGCAGTTCTTC. It specifies CASSSLSGSNEQFF.

This chain links TRBV6-1 with TRBJ1-5; no definite D call. This CDR3 has 14 amino acids. Germline CDR1 and CDR2: MNHNS and SASEGT. V shed 0 bases and J shed 11 bases, with 14 bases lying between them. The CDR3: CASSEARAAGTQHF. The CDR3 bases are TGTGCCAGCAGTGAAGCGCGAGCGGCGGGGACCCAGCATTTT.

This clone was observed a few times. V usage is TRBV30 and J usage is TRBJ1-2; 9 nucleotides match TRBD1. The CDR3 spans 13 residues. The V segment lost 0 bases and the J segment 10 bases; nucleotides outside the gene matches: 6. From germline, CDR1 is GTSNPN and CDR2 SVGIG (reference sequence). The CDR3 sequence is CAWSVGTGYIYTF. The CDR3 nucleotides are TGTGCCTGGAGTGTTGGGACAGGGTATATCTACACCTTC.

The chain couples TRBV7-9 to TRBJ2-1, with TRBD1 identical over 10 bases. After removal of 4 bases from V and 4 bases from J, the junction contained 10 bases not matched to a gene. The CDR3 spans 17 residues. Per the germline V gene, CDR1 is SEHNR and CDR2 is FQNEAQ (reference sequence). The CDR3 protein is CASSSAEWDRGYNEQFF. CDR3 nucleotides: TGTGCCAGCAGCTCCGCCGAGTGGGACAGGGGATACAATGAGCAGTTCTTC.

The count of this clone is one. This chain joins TRBV5-8 and TRBJ1-1; 7 nucleotides agree with TRBD1. CDR3 size: 14 residues. The junction had 6 bases not matched to a gene; V was cut back by 7 bases and J by 0 bases. The V gene's germline CDR1 is SGHTS and CDR2 YDEGEE. DNA of the CDR3: TGTGCCAGCCGTCCCGGGACAGTGAACACTGAAGCTTTCTTT. Translated, it gives CASRPGTVNTEAFF.

This clone showed up just once. The chain recombines TRBV27 with TRBJ2-1; D perhaps matches TRBD1 (6 bases). V lost 6 bases to trimming and J lost 4 bases, with 16 bases between them. Germline loops: CDR1 MNHEY, CDR2 SMNVEV (reference sequence). The CDR3 is 15 residues long. The CDR3 DNA is TGTGCCAGCAGGTCCGGGACATCCCCTTACAATGAGCAGTTCTTC. This translates into CASRSGTSPYNEQFF.

This chain joins TRBV7-8 and TRBJ2-1, with D possibly matching TRBD2 (6 bases). The CDR3 sequence is 15 residues long. V lost 5 bases, J lost 12 bases, and 23 bases lay in between. From germline, CDR1 is SGHVS and CDR2 FQNEAQ. The CDR3, as DNA: TGTGCCAGCAGCCCCTGGTTTTCCGTTAGCGGATTGCAGTTCTTC. This encodes CASSPWFSVSGLQFF.

The V and J genes are TRBV19 and TRBJ1-1, with D perhaps TRBD1 (6 bases). The V end lost 2 bases, the J end lost 4 bases, and 14 bases lay between the germline ends. The CDR3 totals 15 residues. CDR1 is LNHDA and CDR2 is SQIVND in the germline V gene (reference sequence). This CDR3 is CASSIMAGAGTEAFF. CDR3 DNA: TGTGCCAGTAGTATAATGGCGGGGGCAGGCACTGAAGCTTTCTTT.

The genes are TRBV30 and TRBJ2-7, with 8 bases identical to TRBD2. Germline V gives CDR1 GTSNPN, CDR2 SVGIG (reference sequence). Trimming at V came to 5 bases and at J to 5 bases, leaving 2 bases not matched to a gene. The CDR3 contains 11 residues. The CDR3: CAWGGLDEQYF. The CDR3 nucleotides read TGTGCCTGGGGGGGACTAGACGAGCAGTACTTC.

V is TRBV30 and J is TRBJ2-1; tentative D call: TRBD2 (6 bases). The V gene's germline CDR1 is GTSNPN and CDR2 SVGIG (reference sequence). The CDR3 runs to 13 residues. Between the trimmed V and J ends, which lost 0 bases and 12 bases, there was a span of 15 bases. DNA of the CDR3: TGTGCCTGGAGTGTACAGCTAGTGGAGGGGCAGTTCTTC. It translates to CAWSVQLVEGQFF. The full variable domain, in which reference TRBV30 and TRBJ2-1 provide the parts outside the CDR3, is SQTIHQWPATLVQPVGSPLSLECTVEGTSNPNLYWYRQAAGRGLQLLFYSVGIGQISSEVPQNLSASRPQDRQFILSSKKLLLSDSGFYLCAWSVQLVEGQFFGPGTRLTVL.

The V and J genes are TRBV4-1 and TRBJ2-7; D might be TRBD1 (5 bases). The V and J ends lost 0 bases and 3 bases respectively, with 12 bases between them. CDR3 length: 15 amino acids. CDR1 is MGHRA and CDR2 is YSYEKL in the germline V gene. CDR3 amino acids: CASSQDGPGFYEQYF. The CDR3 DNA sequence: TGCGCCAGCAGCCAAGATGGCCCAGGGTTCTACGAGCAGTACTTC.

This clone appeared once. The V call is TRBV7-9, the J call TRBJ2-5; 7 nucleotides agree with TRBD1. V dropped 7 bases and J dropped 5; count of bases not matched to a gene: 13. This CDR3 is 15 amino acids long. Germline lookup yields CDR1 SEHNR and CDR2 FQNEAQ (reference sequence). The CDR3 is CASMNPGRGLETQYF. The CDR3 coding sequence is TGTGCCAGCATGAACCCGGGCAGGGGGTTGGAGACCCAGTACTTC.

V and J are TRBV5-1 and TRBJ1-4; possible D gene TRBD1, 5 bases. The germline V and J ends were trimmed by 3 bases and 2 bases, with 8 bases remaining between them. The CDR3 has 14 residues. Germline V gene data show CDR1 as SGHRS and CDR2 as YFSETQ. CDR3 sequence: CASSSEGTNEKLFF. The CDR3 DNA reads TGCGCCAGCAGCTCGGAGGGGACTAATGAAAAACTGTTTTTT.

The V gene is TRBV28, the J gene TRBJ2-1, with 10 nucleotides matching TRBD2. The trim removed 3 bases at V and 0 bases at J, leaving 2 bases unmatched. In germline, CDR1 is MDHEN, CDR2 SYDVKM. The length of the CDR3 is 16 residues. For the CDR3, the DNA is TGTGCCAGCAGTTTTCCTAGCGGGAGCTCCTACAATGAGCAGTTCTTC. It yields the protein CASSFPSGSSYNEQFF.

This chain connects TRBV7-9 to TRBJ2-2, with 10 bases aligning to TRBD2. Germline CDR1 reads SEHNR; CDR2 reads FQNEAQ (reference sequence). The length of the CDR3 is 17 residues. J gave up 6 bases and V 2 bases, and 9 bases lay outside the gene matches. The CDR3 sequence: CASSLSLSGRAAGELFF. CDR3 nucleotides: TGTGCCAGCAGCTTATCGTTGAGCGGGAGGGCCGCCGGGGAGCTGTTTTTT.

A word on this clone: Other nucleotide sequences in the sample specify the same CDR3. The chain carries TRBV29-1 and TRBJ1-3; D unclear. Trimming cost V 4 bases and J 0 bases, with 7 bases left between them. Looked up from germline, CDR1 is SQVTM and CDR2 is ANQGSEA. The CDR3 runs 13 residues. In DNA form, the CDR3 reads TGCAGCGTTGGCGGCAGCTCTGGAAACACCATATATTTT. Protein product: CSVGGSSGNTIYF.

CDR3 coding DNA: TGTGCCAGCAGCTTAGTCGCTAGCGGGACTAACACCGGGGAGCTGTTTTTT. It specifies CASSLVASGTNTGELFF. This sequence joins TRBV11-2 and TRBJ2-2; 9 bases agree with TRBD2. The CDR3 contains 17 residues. With V trimmed by 1 base and J by 2 bases, 5 bases remained unmatched. Germline values: CDR1 SGHAT, CDR2 FQNNGV. The full variable domain, rest sourced from reference TRBV11-2 and TRBJ2-2, is EAGVAQSPRYKIIEKRQSVAFWCNPISGHATLYWYQQILGQGPKLLIQFQNNGVVDDSQLPKDRFSAERLKGVDSTLKIQPAKLEDSAVYLCASSLVASGTNTGELFFGEGSRLTVL.

The rearrangement joins TRBV7-2 to TRBJ2-1; the D gene is possibly TRBD1 (6 bases). CDR1 is SGHTA, CDR2 FQGNSA, per germline. The V end was cut by 1 base, the J end by 5 bases, with 24 bases between. There are 19 residues in the CDR3. The CDR3 region is CASSLGNGRAGEPHNEQFF. DNA of the CDR3: TGTGCCAGCAGCTTAGGTAATGGCAGAGCAGGGGAGCCCCACAATGAGCAGTTCTTC.

The chain joins TRBV11-2 to TRBJ2-3; 11 bases align to TRBD2. Trimming took 5 bases from V and 0 from J; bases not matched to a gene: 4. Per germline, CDR1 SGHAT and CDR2 FQNNGV. The CDR3 has 16 amino acids. The CDR3 loop reads CASSPWTSGSTDTQYF. The CDR3, as DNA: TGTGCCAGCAGCCCGTGGACTAGCGGGAGCACAGATACGCAGTATTTT.

The chain is built from TRBV6-6 and TRBJ2-1; 11 bases are a match to TRBD2. Germline V lookup: CDR1 MNHNY, CDR2 SVGAGI (reference sequence). With V trimmed by 2 bases and J by 7 bases, 7 bases remained unmatched. The CDR3 contains 16 residues. Here the CDR3 reads CASSYPLAGGRNEQFF. The DNA of the CDR3 is TGTGCCAGCAGTTACCCCTTAGCGGGAGGGAGAAATGAGCAGTTCTTC.

The rearrangement uses TRBV7-8 and TRBJ1-1; D is unresolved. CDR1 SGHVS and CDR2 FQNEAQ come from the germline V gene. CDR3 length: 15 residues. V was shortened by 5 bases and J by 9 bases, with 22 bases between the two germline ends. The CDR3 region has the DNA TGTGCCAGCAGCGAGAACCCCGGGATTTCTGCACAAGCTTTCTTT. It encodes CASSENPGISAQAFF.

In DNA, the CDR3 is TGTGCCAGCAGCTTAGCGGTACCGGGGACTACTTACACCGGGGAGCTGTTTTTT. Its protein product is CASSLAVPGTTYTGELFF. The rearrangement uses TRBV7-6 and TRBJ2-2; 7 bases align to TRBD2. CDR1 and CDR2 from the germline V gene are SGHVS and FNYEAQ. V lost 0 bases, J lost 3 bases, and 10 bases stayed unmatched. The CDR3 runs to 18 residues.

The chain links TRBV23-1 to TRBJ2-3, with 9 bases that match TRBD2. TRBV23-1 is an open reading frame whose function is uncertain. The J segment lost 2 bases and the V segment lost 3 bases, leaving 12 bases of the junction unmatched. The CDR3 covers 18 residues. The CDR3 bases are TGCGCCAGCAGTCACTCCCGGCGACTAGCGGAGTACACAGATACGCAGTATTTT. Its translation is CASSHSRRLAEYTDTQYF.

The genes are TRBV28 and TRBJ2-7; D is perhaps TRBD2 (6 bases). Germline V lookup: CDR1 MDHEN, CDR2 SYDVKM. The V and J ends lost 3 bases and 4 bases respectively, with 13 bases between them. The CDR3 has 14 residues. CDR3 nucleotide sequence: TGTGCCAGCAGTTTTAGTCCCGGGACTTACGAGCAGTACTTC. Translating gives CASSFSPGTYEQYF.

The rearrangement uses TRBV7-6 and TRBJ2-3; weak D call: TRBD2 (6 bases). Germline V gene sequence: CDR1 SGHVS, CDR2 FNYEAQ. There are 16 residues in the CDR3. V lost 2 bases and J 5 bases, leaving 17 bases between the germline ends. CDR3 sequence (DNA): TGTGCCAGCAGCTTAATGGGGGGAGTAGCGAGAGATACGCAGTATTTT. It translates to CASSLMGGVARDTQYF.

This clone was seen only a few times. This chain connects TRBV6-5 to TRBJ2-5; 7 nucleotides line up with TRBD1. The CDR3 spans 15 residues. In germline, CDR1 is MNHEY, CDR2 SVGAGI. The V and J ends lost 5 bases and 5 bases, in that order; junction bases with no gene match: 11. CDR3 amino acids: CASSTRQGGMETQYF. The CDR3 DNA follows: TGTGCCAGCAGTACGAGACAGGGTGGTATGGAGACCCAGTACTTC.

This clone was seen a handful of times. CDR3 DNA sequence: TGCGCCAGCAGCCAAGACAGGGGTTACGAGCAGTACTTC. This encodes CASSQDRGYEQYF. The V gene is TRBV4-1, the J gene TRBJ2-7; perhaps TRBD1 as D (6 bases). V gave up 0 bases and J gave up 4 bases, with 7 bases separating them. This CDR3 has 13 amino acids. Germline CDR1 reads MGHRA; CDR2 reads YSYEKL.